A selection of T cell receptor beta chains follows, all from one sample in a study of blood T cell repertoires in COVID-19. The data were produced by immunoSEQ multiplex PCR, yet TCRdb's version contains in-frame clones alone and is incomplete. Here the sample spans 150,000 to 200,000 clones, 85% to 90% being singletons. The sample consisted of peripheral blood. These receptors were collected from a woman between 65 and 79 years old with COVID-19, enrolled during active disease. The CDR3 runs from the conserved cysteine through the conserved F or W. The order of the fields is J gene, V gene, CDR3 protein.

j_call: TRBJ1-4
v_call: TRBV6-5
cdr3_aa: CASSRQVNEKLFF

j_call: TRBJ2-7
v_call: TRBV23-1
cdr3_aa: CASWRGNKQYF

j_call: TRBJ2-3
v_call: TRBV6-5
cdr3_aa: CASRAGRITDTQYF

j_call: TRBJ2-3
v_call: TRBV29-1
cdr3_aa: CSVEWGADTQYF

j_call: TRBJ2-2
v_call: TRBV5-1
cdr3_aa: CASRSGTQDTGELFF

j_call: TRBJ2-7
v_call: TRBV6-2/TRBV6-3
cdr3_aa: CASSYVVSGSRSYEQYF

j_call: TRBJ2-3
v_call: TRBV19
cdr3_aa: CASRQGLAGTDTQYF

j_call: TRBJ2-7
v_call: TRBV4-1
cdr3_aa: CASSQGPGGSYEQYF

j_call: TRBJ1-1
v_call: TRBV11-2
cdr3_aa: CASSFGTGLSTEAFF

j_call: TRBJ2-7
v_call: TRBV13
cdr3_aa: CASSSRTSGENYEQYF

j_call: TRBJ2-1
v_call: TRBV7-6
cdr3_aa: CASSVSQGVYNEQFF

j_call: TRBJ2-3
v_call: TRBV19
cdr3_aa: CASSNYQGPDTQYF

j_call: TRBJ2-3
v_call: TRBV11-2
cdr3_aa: CASSLGPNSDTQYF

j_call: TRBJ2-1
v_call: TRBV6-5
cdr3_aa: CASSPDATGTKVFF

j_call: TRBJ1-2
v_call: TRBV7-9
cdr3_aa: CASSPVGGYGYTF

j_call: TRBJ2-7
v_call: TRBV5-1
cdr3_aa: CASHRDPYEQYF

j_call: TRBJ1-1
v_call: TRBV18
cdr3_aa: CASSPLSQASNTEAFF

j_call: TRBJ1-2
v_call: TRBV9
cdr3_aa: CASSVVEGSGYTF

j_call: TRBJ1-5
v_call: TRBV3-1/TRBV3-2
cdr3_aa: CARSQDGGGNNQPQHF

j_call: TRBJ1-5
v_call: TRBV15
cdr3_aa: CATSRDDVLSGNQPQHF

j_call: TRBJ2-3
v_call: TRBV30
cdr3_aa: CAWTPLAGGTDTQYF

j_call: TRBJ2-1
v_call: TRBV27
cdr3_aa: CASSSRDRVNNEQFF

j_call: TRBJ2-5
v_call: TRBV14
cdr3_aa: CASSQGLAGVLIDWGKQETQYF

j_call: TRBJ2-5
v_call: TRBV3-1/TRBV3-2
cdr3_aa: CASSQDRVASGKETQYF

j_call: TRBJ1-1
v_call: TRBV30
cdr3_aa: CAWSEGLYEAFF

j_call: TRBJ2-7
v_call: TRBV7-6
cdr3_aa: CASSRGTGSEQYF

j_call: TRBJ2-5
v_call: TRBV5-1
cdr3_aa: CASSFEAWSYQETQYF

j_call: TRBJ1-5
v_call: TRBV19
cdr3_aa: CASSIDKNQPQHF

j_call: TRBJ1-2
v_call: TRBV2
cdr3_aa: CASSATGSRGYTF

j_call: TRBJ2-7
v_call: TRBV6-6
cdr3_aa: CASQLSYEQYF

j_call: TRBJ2-3
v_call: TRBV7-3
cdr3_aa: CASSLTGRESTDTQYF

j_call: TRBJ2-1
v_call: TRBV6-4
cdr3_aa: CASSLEGGDEQFF

j_call: TRBJ1-5
v_call: TRBV6-5
cdr3_aa: CASSQQYSNQPQHF

j_call: TRBJ2-3
v_call: TRBV28
cdr3_aa: CASSPPGRTDTQYF

j_call: TRBJ2-2
v_call: TRBV18
cdr3_aa: CASSPPWRPNTGELFF

j_call: TRBJ1-1
v_call: TRBV7-6
cdr3_aa: CASSLAPGMWNTEAFF

j_call: TRBJ1-1
v_call: TRBV11-1
cdr3_aa: CASSLGHNALAFF

j_call: TRBJ2-7
v_call: TRBV30
cdr3_aa: CAWGPTGYEQYF

j_call: TRBJ1-1
v_call: TRBV6-5
cdr3_aa: CASSSPGLNTEAFF

j_call: TRBJ2-5
v_call: TRBV3-1/TRBV3-2
cdr3_aa: CASSPWGRGETQYF

j_call: TRBJ2-5
v_call: TRBV5-1
cdr3_aa: CASSLVFLETQYF

j_call: TRBJ2-7
v_call: TRBV6-5
cdr3_aa: CASRIADRGSYEQYF

j_call: TRBJ2-7
v_call: TRBV7-3
cdr3_aa: CASSPGTGREQYF

j_call: TRBJ2-7
v_call: TRBV6-2/TRBV6-3
cdr3_aa: CASSLRRQITYEQYF

j_call: TRBJ1-6
v_call: TRBV27
cdr3_aa: CASSLAGSSYNSPLHF

j_call: TRBJ1-5
v_call: TRBV28
cdr3_aa: CASSLRGGGVLTYQPQHF

j_call: TRBJ2-1
v_call: TRBV19
cdr3_aa: CASSWTSGTYNEQFF

j_call: TRBJ2-3
v_call: TRBV7-8
cdr3_aa: CAGGQGATDTQYF

j_call: TRBJ1-2
v_call: TRBV19
cdr3_aa: CASSIFRSYGYTF

j_call: TRBJ2-1
v_call: TRBV7-2
cdr3_aa: CASSLTSASSNNEQFF

j_call: TRBJ2-1
v_call: TRBV21-1
cdr3_aa: CASSKVASGSRNNEQFF

j_call: TRBJ2-1
v_call: TRBV9
cdr3_aa: CASSVQNSYNEQFF

j_call: TRBJ1-2
v_call: TRBV6-6
cdr3_aa: CASSYRTGDGYTF

j_call: TRBJ1-2
v_call: TRBV27
cdr3_aa: CASSSPTRGGDGYTF

j_call: TRBJ2-2
v_call: TRBV9
cdr3_aa: CASSVGGGETGELFF

j_call: TRBJ1-4
v_call: TRBV7-6
cdr3_aa: CASSSPGTGVEKLFF

j_call: TRBJ1-2
v_call: TRBV21-1
cdr3_aa: CASIPRDYRGYTF

j_call: TRBJ1-1
v_call: TRBV12-3/TRBV12-4
cdr3_aa: CASRRTVNTEAFF

j_call: TRBJ1-1
v_call: TRBV5-1
cdr3_aa: CASRNSGQGGNTEAFF